This T cell receptor (beta chain) was obtained from a study of blood T cell repertoires in COVID-19. Here immunoSEQ multiplex PCR was the method, and the copy in TCRdb shows in-frame clones only, minus some. Among 350,000 to 400,000 clones listed, roughly nine tenths were seen once. Specimen: PBMCs or T cells enriched from blood (not recorded which). The sequence derives from a young woman who had recovered from COVID-19.

The CDR3 loop reads CASREPGLADNEQFF. The CDR3 nucleotides read TGTGCCAGCAGGGAACCGGGACTAGCGGACAATGAGCAGTTCTTC. The V call is TRBV7-3, the J call TRBJ2-1, with 11 bases that match TRBD2. The CDR3 runs to 15 residues. V was pared by 6 bases and J by 5 bases, with 6 bases of the junction left unmatched. From germline, CDR1 is SGHTA and CDR2 FQGTGA.